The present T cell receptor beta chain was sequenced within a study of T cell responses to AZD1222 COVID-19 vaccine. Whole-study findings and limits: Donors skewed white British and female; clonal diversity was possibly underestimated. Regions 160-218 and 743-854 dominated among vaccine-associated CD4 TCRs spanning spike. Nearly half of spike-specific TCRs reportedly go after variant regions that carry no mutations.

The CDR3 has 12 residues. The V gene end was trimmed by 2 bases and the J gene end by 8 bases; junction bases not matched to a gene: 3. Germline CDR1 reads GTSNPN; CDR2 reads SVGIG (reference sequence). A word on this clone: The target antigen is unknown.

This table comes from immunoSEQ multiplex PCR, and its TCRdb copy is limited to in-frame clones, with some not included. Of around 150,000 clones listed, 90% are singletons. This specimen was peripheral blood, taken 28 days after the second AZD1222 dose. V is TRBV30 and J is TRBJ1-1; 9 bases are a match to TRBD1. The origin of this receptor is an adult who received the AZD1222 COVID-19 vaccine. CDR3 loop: CAWSSGQGEAFF. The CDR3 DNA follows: TGTGCCTGGAGTTCCGGACAGGGGGAAGCTTTCTTT.